The clone carrying this T cell receptor (beta chain) showed up just a few times. The entry originates in a study of blood T cell repertoires in COVID-19. Study-wide background: T cells, B-cell-depleted T cells, or PBMCs supplied cDNA or gDNA.

Trimming cost V 3 bases and J 7 bases, with 9 bases left between them. This CDR3 region has 13 residues. From germline, CDR1 is MRHNA and CDR2 SNTAGT. Profiling relied on immunoSEQ multiplex PCR, and the TCRdb table lists in-frame clones only, not all of them. The data show around 210,000 clones, with just over 85% seen just once and around 1.5% held by the top ten. Sequenced material: peripheral blood. The chain carries TRBV6-4 and TRBJ2-2, with unresolved D. This clonotype was obtained from a man aged 18 to 30 with active or convalescent COVID-19. DNA of the CDR3: TGTGCCAGCAGTGAGTCTGTGAGCGGGGAGCTGTTTTTT. Protein: CASSESVSGELFF.